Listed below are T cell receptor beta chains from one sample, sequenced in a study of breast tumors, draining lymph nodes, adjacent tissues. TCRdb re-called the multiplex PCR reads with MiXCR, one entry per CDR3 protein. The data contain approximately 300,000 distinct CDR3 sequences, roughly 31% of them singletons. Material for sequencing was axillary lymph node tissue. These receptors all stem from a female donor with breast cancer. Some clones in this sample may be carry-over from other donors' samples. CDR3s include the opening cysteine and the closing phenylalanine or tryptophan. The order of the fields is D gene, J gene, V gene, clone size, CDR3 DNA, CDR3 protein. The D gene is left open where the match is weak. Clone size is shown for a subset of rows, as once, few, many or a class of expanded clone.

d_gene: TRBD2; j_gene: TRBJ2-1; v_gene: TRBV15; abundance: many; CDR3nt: TGTGCCACCAGCCATCCGGCTAGCGGGGCCAATGAGCAGTTCTTC; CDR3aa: CATSHPASGANEQFF
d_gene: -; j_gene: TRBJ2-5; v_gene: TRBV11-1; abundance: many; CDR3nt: TGTGCCAGCCAGGGGAGGGAGACCCAGTACTTC; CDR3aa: CASQGRETQYF
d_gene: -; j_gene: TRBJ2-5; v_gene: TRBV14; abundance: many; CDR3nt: TGTGCCAGCAGCTCCCGAGCCAAGATCGGGCGGAACCAAGAGACCCAGTACTTC; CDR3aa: CASSSRAKIGRNQETQYF
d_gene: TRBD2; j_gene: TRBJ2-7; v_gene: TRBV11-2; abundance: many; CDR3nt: TGTGCCAGCAGCCCTAGCGGACGATACGAGCAGTACTTC; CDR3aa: CASSPSGRYEQYF
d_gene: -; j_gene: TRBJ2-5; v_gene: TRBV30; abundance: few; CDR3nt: TGTGCCTGGAGTGGAGGAGAGACCCAGTACTTC; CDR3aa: CAWSGGETQYF
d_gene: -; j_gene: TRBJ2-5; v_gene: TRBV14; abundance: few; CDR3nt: TGTGCCAGCAGCCAAGATGAGACAGAAGAGACCCAGTCCTTC; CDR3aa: CASSQDETEETQSF
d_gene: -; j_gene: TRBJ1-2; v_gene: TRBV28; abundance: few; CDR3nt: TGTGCCAGCCTAACGGGTCGGGGCTACACCTTC; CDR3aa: CASLTGRGYTF
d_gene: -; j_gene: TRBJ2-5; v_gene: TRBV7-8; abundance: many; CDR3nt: TGTGCCAGCAGCTTACAGGACTTCCAAGAGACCCAGTACTTC; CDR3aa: CASSLQDFQETQYF
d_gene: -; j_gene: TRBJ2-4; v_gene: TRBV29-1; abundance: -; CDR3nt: TGCAGCGCCCGAGAAGATCCCAAAAACATTCAGTACTTC; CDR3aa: CSAREDPKNIQYF
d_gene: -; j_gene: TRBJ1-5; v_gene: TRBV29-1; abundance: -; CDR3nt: TGCAGCGTCGTGACTGGTCCATCCCCCAATCGGCCCCAGCATTTT; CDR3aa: CSVVTGPSPNRPQHF
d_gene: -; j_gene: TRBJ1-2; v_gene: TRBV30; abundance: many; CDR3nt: TGTGCCTGGAGAAAGCCTTATGGCTACACCTTC; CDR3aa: CAWRKPYGYTF
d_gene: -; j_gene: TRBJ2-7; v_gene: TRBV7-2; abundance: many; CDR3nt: TGTGCCAGCAGCTACGGAGATAGGTACGAGCAGTACTTC; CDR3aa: CASSYGDRYEQYF
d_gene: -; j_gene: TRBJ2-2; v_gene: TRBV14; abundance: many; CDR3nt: TGTGCCAGCAGCCAAGGCACTAACACCGGGGAGCTGTTTTTT; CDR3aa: CASSQGTNTGELFF
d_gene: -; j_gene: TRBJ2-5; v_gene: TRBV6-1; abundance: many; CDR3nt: TGTGCCAGCAGTGAACAGGGGTTCGGGGAGACCCAGTACTTC; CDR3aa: CASSEQGFGETQYF
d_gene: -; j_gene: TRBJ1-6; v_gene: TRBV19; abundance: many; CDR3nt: TGTGCCAGTAGGCCCCAGGCTGAACAAGGGTCACCCCTCCACTTT; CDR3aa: CASRPQAEQGSPLHF
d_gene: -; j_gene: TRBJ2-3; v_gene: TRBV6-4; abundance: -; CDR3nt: TGTGCCAGCAGACAAAGTCCTGGTACAGATACGCAGTATTTT; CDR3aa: CASRQSPGTDTQYF
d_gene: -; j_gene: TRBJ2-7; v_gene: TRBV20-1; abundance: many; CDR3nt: TGCAGTGCTAGGATGGGGGGAAACGAGCAGTACTTC; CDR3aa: CSARMGGNEQYF
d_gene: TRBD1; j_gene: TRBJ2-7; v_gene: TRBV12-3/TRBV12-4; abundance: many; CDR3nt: TGTGCCAGCAGTTTGGGACAGGCTAGCTACGAGCAGTACTTC; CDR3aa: CASSLGQASYEQYF
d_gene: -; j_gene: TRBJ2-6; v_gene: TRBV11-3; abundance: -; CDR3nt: TGTGCCAGCAGCCGGGGCTTGGGGGATTCTGGGGCCAACGTCCTGACTTTC; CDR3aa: CASSRGLGDSGANVLTF
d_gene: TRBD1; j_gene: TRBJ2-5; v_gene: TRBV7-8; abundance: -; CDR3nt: TGTGCCAGCAGTTTAGAACAGGGGGTTCGAGAGACCCAGTACTTC; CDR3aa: CASSLEQGVRETQYF
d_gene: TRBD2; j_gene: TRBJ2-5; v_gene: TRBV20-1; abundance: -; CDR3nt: TGCAGTGCTAACACTAGCGGGAGGGTGGAGACCCAGTACTTC; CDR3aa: CSANTSGRVETQYF
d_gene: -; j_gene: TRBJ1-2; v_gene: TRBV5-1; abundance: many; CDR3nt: TGCGCCAGCAGCTTCTACAGCTATGGCTACACCTTC; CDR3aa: CASSFYSYGYTF
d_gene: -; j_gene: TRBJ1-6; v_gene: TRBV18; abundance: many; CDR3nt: TGTGCCAGCTCACCAGGGACTAATTCACCCCTCCACTTT; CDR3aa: CASSPGTNSPLHF
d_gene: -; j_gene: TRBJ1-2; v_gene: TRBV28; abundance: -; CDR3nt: TGTGCCAGCAGTTTTTATTGGACAGCCCGAGATAACTATGGCTACACCTTC; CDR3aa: CASSFYWTARDNYGYTF
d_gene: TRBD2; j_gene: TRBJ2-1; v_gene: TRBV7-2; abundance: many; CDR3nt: TGTGCCAGCAGCTCGGGACTAGCGGGGGTTGAGCAGTTCTTC; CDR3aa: CASSSGLAGVEQFF
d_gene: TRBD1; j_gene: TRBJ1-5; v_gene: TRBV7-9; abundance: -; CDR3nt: TGTGCCAGCAGCTCGGACAGGGGGGGCAATCAGCCCCAGCATTTT; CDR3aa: CASSSDRGGNQPQHF
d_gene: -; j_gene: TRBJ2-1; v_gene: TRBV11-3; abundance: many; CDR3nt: TGTGCCAGCAGCAAACTCGATGAGCAGTTCTTC; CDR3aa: CASSKLDEQFF
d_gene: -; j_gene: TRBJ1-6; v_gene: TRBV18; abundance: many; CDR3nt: TGTGCCAGCTCACCACAGGGAAGGGACCTCCACTTT; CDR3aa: CASSPQGRDLHF
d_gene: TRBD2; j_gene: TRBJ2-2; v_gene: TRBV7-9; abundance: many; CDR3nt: TGTGCCAGCACCGACCTTACTGTGGCGGGGGGCAAAGCCGGGGAGCTGTTTTTT; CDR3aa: CASTDLTVAGGKAGELFF
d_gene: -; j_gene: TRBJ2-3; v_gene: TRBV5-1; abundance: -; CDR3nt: TGCGCCAGCAGCTTCGGGAGCGAGGTAGATACGCAGTATTTT; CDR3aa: CASSFGSEVDTQYF
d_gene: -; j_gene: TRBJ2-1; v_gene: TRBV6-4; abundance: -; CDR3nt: TGTGCCTGCAGTGACTCAGAGGGCGCCTACAATGAGCAGTTCTTC; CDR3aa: CACSDSEGAYNEQFF
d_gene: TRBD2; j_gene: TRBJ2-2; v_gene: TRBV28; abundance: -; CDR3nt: TGTGCCAGCAGAAACCCGGGACTAGCGACGAACACCGGGGAGCTGTTTTTT; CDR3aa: CASRNPGLATNTGELFF
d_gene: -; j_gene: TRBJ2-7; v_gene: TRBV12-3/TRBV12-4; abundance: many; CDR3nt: TGTGCCAGCAGTTTAGACGAGTCTTTTCAGCACGAGCAGTACTTC; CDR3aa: CASSLDESFQHEQYF
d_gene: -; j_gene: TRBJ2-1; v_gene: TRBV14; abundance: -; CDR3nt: TGTGCCACCGCCCCCTGGCGCACCTACAATGAGCAGTTCTTC; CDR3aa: CATAPWRTYNEQFF
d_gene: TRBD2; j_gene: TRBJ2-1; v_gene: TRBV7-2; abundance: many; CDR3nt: TGTGCCAGCAGCTGGACTAGGACCAATGAGCAGTTCTTC; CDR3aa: CASSWTRTNEQFF
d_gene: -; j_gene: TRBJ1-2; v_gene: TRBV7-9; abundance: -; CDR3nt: TGTGCCTGCAGCGCTCTCAGGGGCTATGGCTACACCTTC; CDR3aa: CACSALRGYGYTF
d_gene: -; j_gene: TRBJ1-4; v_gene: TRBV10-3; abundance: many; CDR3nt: TGTGCCGTACGCTCGGGCTGGAGTAATGAAAAACTGTTTTTT; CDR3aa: CAVRSGWSNEKLFF
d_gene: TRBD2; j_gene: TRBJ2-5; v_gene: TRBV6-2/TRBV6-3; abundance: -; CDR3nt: TGTGCCAGCAGTTCCAGGGGACTAGCGGGAACGGAGACCCAGTACTTC; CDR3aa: CASSSRGLAGTETQYF
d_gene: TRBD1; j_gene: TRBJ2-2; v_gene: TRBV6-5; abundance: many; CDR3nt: TGTGCCAGCAGTTACTCGAGACAGGGACCCACCGGGGAGCTGTTTTTT; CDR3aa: CASSYSRQGPTGELFF
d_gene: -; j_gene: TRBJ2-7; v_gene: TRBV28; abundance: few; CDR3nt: TGTGCCAGCAGCCGGAGGGACAGCTACGAGCAGTACTTC; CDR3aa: CASSRRDSYEQYF
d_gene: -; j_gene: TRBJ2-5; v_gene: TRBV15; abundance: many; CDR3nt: TGTGCCACCAGCAGAGGACGTGGGTATGGGGGCGGCGAGACCCAGTACTTC; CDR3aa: CATSRGRGYGGGETQYF
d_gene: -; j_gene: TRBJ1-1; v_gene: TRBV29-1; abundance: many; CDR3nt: TGCAGCGTTTCCGACCCAGGGCGACTCTTGGAAGCTTTCTTT; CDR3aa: CSVSDPGRLLEAFF
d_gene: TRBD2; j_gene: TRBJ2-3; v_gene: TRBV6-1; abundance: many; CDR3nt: TGTGCCAGTACGGGAGGGGGGTTCAGCGGGGCGCAGTATTTT; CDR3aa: CASTGGGFSGAQYF
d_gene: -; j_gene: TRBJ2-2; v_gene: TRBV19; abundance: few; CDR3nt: TGTGCCAGTAGTATAGGTGAAGGAGGAGGCGGGGAGCTGTTTTTT; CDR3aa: CASSIGEGGGGELFF
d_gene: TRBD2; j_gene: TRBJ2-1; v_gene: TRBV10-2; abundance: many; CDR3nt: TGCGCCAGCAAAGGGGGACTAGCGGGCGCGATCCCCTACAATGAGCAGTTCTTC; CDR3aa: CASKGGLAGAIPYNEQFF
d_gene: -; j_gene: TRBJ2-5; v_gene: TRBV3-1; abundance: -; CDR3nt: TGTGGCAGCAGCCAAGTTGTGGGACCCCAAGAGACCCAGTACTTC; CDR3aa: CGSSQVVGPQETQYF
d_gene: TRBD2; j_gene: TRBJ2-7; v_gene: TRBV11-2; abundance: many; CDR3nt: TGTGCCAGCAGCTCTCTTCTTCCAGGACTAGGCGCTGAGCAGTACTTC; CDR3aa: CASSSLLPGLGAEQYF
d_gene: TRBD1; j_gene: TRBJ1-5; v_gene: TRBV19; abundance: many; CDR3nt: TGTGCCAGTAGTGTCCGACAGGGCAAGTATAGTCAGCCCCAGCATTTT; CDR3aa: CASSVRQGKYSQPQHF
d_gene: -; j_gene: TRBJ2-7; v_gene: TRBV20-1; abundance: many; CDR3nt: TGCAGTGCTAGAGTTGTAGGGCCGACGCACTACGAGCAGTACTTC; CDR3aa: CSARVVGPTHYEQYF
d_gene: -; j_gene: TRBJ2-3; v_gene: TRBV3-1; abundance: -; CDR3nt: TGTGCCAGCAGCCAACTCGGCAGGGGTTCCCAGTATTTT; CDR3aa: CASSQLGRGSQYF
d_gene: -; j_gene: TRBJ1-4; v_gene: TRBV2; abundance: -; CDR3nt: TGTGCTATCGAGGGCACTAATGAAAAACTGTTTTTT; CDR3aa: CAIEGTNEKLFF
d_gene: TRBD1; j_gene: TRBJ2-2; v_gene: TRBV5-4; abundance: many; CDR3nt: TGTGCCAGCAGCTTGGCGGGACAGGGATTGGGCGGGGAGCTGTTTTTT; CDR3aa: CASSLAGQGLGGELFF
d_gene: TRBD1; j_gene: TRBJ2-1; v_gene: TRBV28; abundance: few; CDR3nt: TGTGCCAGCAGTTCCTGGGGACAGTCCGATGAGCAGTTCTTC; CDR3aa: CASSSWGQSDEQFF
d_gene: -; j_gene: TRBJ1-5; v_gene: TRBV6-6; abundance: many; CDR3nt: TGTGCCAGCAGGGTAACAGGGATGGGTGGCAATCAGCCCCAGCATTTT; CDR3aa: CASRVTGMGGNQPQHF
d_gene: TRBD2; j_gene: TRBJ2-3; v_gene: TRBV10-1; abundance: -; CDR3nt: TGTGCCAGCTCAAGATCGACAGCTAGCGGCACAAAGGATACGCAGTATTTT; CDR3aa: CASSRSTASGTKDTQYF
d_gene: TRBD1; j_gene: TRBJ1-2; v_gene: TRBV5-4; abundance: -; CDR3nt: TGTGCCAGCAGCGCGCCGGGACAGGGACACTATGGCTACACCTTC; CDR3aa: CASSAPGQGHYGYTF
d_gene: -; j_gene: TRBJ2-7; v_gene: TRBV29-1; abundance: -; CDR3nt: TGCAGCGCTTACCGCGAACCGTCTTACGAGCAGTACTTC; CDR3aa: CSAYREPSYEQYF
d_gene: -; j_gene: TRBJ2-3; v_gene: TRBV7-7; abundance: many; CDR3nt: TGTGCTAGCAGCCTAGGGTTGTCTAGGGGCACAGATACGCAGTATTTT; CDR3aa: CASSLGLSRGTDTQYF